What follows are 25 T cell receptor beta chains derived from one specimen sequenced in a study of blood T cell repertoires in COVID-19. TCRdb's copy holds only in-frame clones and misses some; the assay was immunoSEQ multiplex PCR. The sample has 76,000 or so clones; less than 90% are singletons. Sequenced sample: peripheral blood. These receptors came from a man older than 75 in a cohort sampled during active COVID-19.

This clone has just one count. The V and J genes are TRBV12-5 and TRBJ2-7; D unclear. Germline CDR1 and CDR2: LGHNT and FRNRAP. Trimming pared 4 bases from V and 2 bases from J, leaving 15 bases between. There are 15 residues in the CDR3. Here the CDR3 DNA reads TGTGCTAGTGGTTCCACACCCCCCAGGACCTACGAGCAGTACTTC. It specifies CASGSTPPRTYEQYF. Supplemented by reference TRBV12-5 and TRBJ2-7, the full variable domain reads DARVTQTPRHKVTEMGQEVTMRCQPILGHNTVFWYRQTMMQGLELLAYFRNRAPLDDSGMPKDRFSAEMPDATLATLKIQPSEPRDSAVYFCASGSTPPRTYEQYFGPGTRLTVT.

The rearrangement joins TRBV7-9 to TRBJ2-7; TRBD2 is a possible D gene (6 bases). Per the germline V gene, CDR1 is SEHNR and CDR2 is FQNEAQ (reference sequence). V was trimmed by 0 bases and J by 7 bases, leaving 10 bases between them. The CDR3 covers 13 residues. The CDR3 is CASSLAVRGEQYF. The CDR3 DNA sequence: TGTGCCAGCAGCTTAGCCGTGCGGGGAGAGCAGTACTTC.

This sequence joins TRBV14 and TRBJ1-5, with D tentatively TRBD1 (6 bases). Trimming removed 1 base from V and 9 bases from J, with 10 bases in between. CDR3 length: 13 amino acids. Per the germline V gene, CDR1 is SGHDN and CDR2 is FVKESK. CDR3 residues: CASSQGTDLPQHF. In DNA form, the CDR3 reads TGTGCCAGCAGCCAAGGGACAGACCTGCCCCAGCATTTT.

The chain recombines TRBV4-2 with TRBJ2-5, with 8 bases lining up with TRBD2. Looked up from germline, CDR1 is LGHNA and CDR2 is YNFKEQ. The CDR3 is made up of 16 amino acids. Losses at the gene ends were 3 bases for V and 3 bases for J; bases not matched to a gene: 9. The CDR3 loop reads CASSHGTGGRKETQYF. CDR3 DNA sequence: TGTGCCAGCAGCCATGGTACGGGGGGGAGAAAAGAGACCCAGTACTTC.

This chain joins TRBV5-1 and TRBJ1-1; TRBD1 agrees at 7 bases. The V gene end was trimmed by 9 bases and the J gene end by 0 bases; junction bases not matched to a gene: 5. This CDR3 comprises 13 residues. Germline V gene data show CDR1 as SGHRS and CDR2 as YFSETQ. The CDR3 coding sequence is TGCGCCAACAAGCAGGGGGTGAACACTGAAGCTTTCTTT. This translates into CANKQGVNTEAFF. The full variable domain, its missing parts supplied by reference TRBV5-1 and TRBJ1-1, is KAGVTQTPRYLIKTRGQQVTLSCSPISGHRSVSWYQQTPGQGLQFLFEYFSETQRNKGNFPGRFSGRQFSNSRSEMNVSTLELGDSALYLCANKQGVNTEAFFGQGTRLTVV.

This clone was seen only a few times. This chain connects TRBV29-1 to TRBJ2-5; TRBD1 agrees at 8 bases. J gave up 0 bases and V 4 bases, and 10 bases lay outside the gene matches. Germline V lookup: CDR1 SQVTM, CDR2 ANQGSEA. This CDR3 spans 16 amino acids. CDR3 amino acids: CSVAFDRGRYQETQYF. The CDR3 DNA reads TGCAGCGTTGCCTTCGACAGGGGACGGTACCAAGAGACCCAGTACTTC.

This chain joins TRBV3-1 (or the pseudogene TRBV3-2) and TRBJ2-5, with TRBD2 matching over 7 bases. V shed 5 bases, J shed 2 bases, and the junction held 2 bases outside the gene matches. Germline V gives CDR1 LGHDT, CDR2 YNNKEL (reference sequence). The length of the CDR3 is 13 residues. The CDR3 nucleotides are TGTGCCAGCAGCAGGACTAGACAAGAGACCCAGTACTTC. Translating it yields CASSRTRQETQYF.

The V call is TRBV3-1 (or the pseudogene TRBV3-2), the J call TRBJ2-7, with TRBD1 matching 9 bases. Looked up from germline, CDR1 is LGHDT and CDR2 is YNNKEL (reference sequence). The CDR3 runs to 16 residues. V gave up 3 bases and J gave up 1 base; unmatched junction bases: 7. CDR3 in amino acids: CASSHPDRGWSYEQYF. The CDR3 DNA reads TGTGCCAGCAGCCACCCGGACAGGGGCTGGTCCTACGAGCAGTACTTC.

The J gene is TRBJ2-1, the V gene TRBV6-2 or TRBV6-3; TRBD2 is a possible D gene (7 bases). CDR1 is MNHEY, CDR2 SVGEGT, per germline. There are 15 residues in the CDR3. Trimming cost V 5 bases and J 4 bases, with 15 bases left between them. CDR3 in amino acids: CASSARRGLYNEQFF. The CDR3 DNA follows: TGTGCCAGCAGTGCCAGGCGGGGGCTTTACAATGAGCAGTTCTTC.

CDR3 coding DNA: TGTGCCAGTTCGCCGGGAAAAGGAAACTACGAGCAGTACGTC. As protein: CASSPGKGNYEQYV. The V gene is TRBV19, the J gene TRBJ2-7; TRBD2 is a possible D gene (5 bases). This CDR3 has 14 amino acids. Looked up from germline, CDR1 is LNHDA and CDR2 is SQIVND (reference sequence). V was trimmed by 8 bases and J by 3 bases, leaving 17 bases between them.

J is TRBJ1-6 and V is TRBV25-1; TRBD1 matches at 7 bases. Looked up from germline, CDR1 is MGHDK and CDR2 is SYGVNS. J gave up 9 bases and V 2 bases, and 10 bases lay outside the gene matches. This CDR3 spans 16 amino acids. CDR3 sequence (DNA): TGTGCCAGCAGTGAAGTAGTGTTAGGGGGCCGTTCACCCCTCCACTTT. It codes for CASSEVVLGGRSPLHF.

This sequence joins TRBV29-1 and TRBJ2-7; D is perhaps TRBD2 (6 bases). The CDR3 covers 14 residues. Germline V gene sequence: CDR1 SQVTM, CDR2 ANQGSEA. Trimming left V 3 bases short and J 2 bases short, with 14 bases between. The CDR3 bases are TGCAGCGTTGAGTCGGGGGATGGGACCTACGAGCAGTACTTC. Protein sequence: CSVESGDGTYEQYF.

J is TRBJ2-7 and V is TRBV7-5; TRBD1 was called by the table and not checked on the DNA. TRBV7-5 counts as a pseudogene. This CDR3 has 16 residues. The CDR3 loop is CARSLRVRFRGYEQYF. CDR3 in DNA: TGTGCCAGAAGCCTCAGGGTCAGGTTCCGAGGCTACGAGCAGTACTTC.

V gene TRBV9 combines with J gene TRBJ2-3, with 10 bases that match TRBD1. Trimming cost V 2 bases and J 5 bases; bases outside gene matches: 5. Germline CDR1 is SGDLS and CDR2 is YYNGEE. There are 15 residues in the CDR3. The CDR3 region has the DNA TGTGCCAGCAGCGTGGCCCGGACAGGGGGAGATACGCAGTATTTT. Translated: CASSVARTGGDTQYF.

The genes are TRBV6-4 and TRBJ2-6, with D perhaps TRBD1 (5 bases). This CDR3 region has 17 residues. CDR1 and CDR2 (germline): MRHNA, SNTAGT. Between the trimmed V and J ends, which lost 5 bases and 0 bases, there was a span of 14 bases. The CDR3 sequence: CASSTQPGSSGANVLTF. The DNA for the CDR3 is TGTGCCAGCAGTACACAGCCAGGGTCCTCTGGGGCCAACGTCCTGACTTTC.

V usage is TRBV6-4 and J usage is TRBJ1-2, with 7 bases identical to TRBD1. CDR3 length equals 15 residues. The junction had 9 bases not matched to a gene; V was cut back by 3 bases and J by 5 bases. The germline V gene encodes CDR1 MRHNA and CDR2 SNTAGT. CDR3: CASSETDRMRYGYTF. The CDR3 DNA reads as TGTGCCAGCAGTGAAACGGACAGGATGCGGTATGGCTACACCTTC.

The chain links TRBV28 to TRBJ1-5; D might be TRBD1 (5 bases). V lost 7 bases and J lost 9, with 19 bases in between. The CDR3 loop spans 14 amino acids. The germline V gene has CDR1 MDHEN and CDR2 SYDVKM. The CDR3 sequence: CASTLGGKSRPQHF. CDR3 nucleotides: TGTGCCAGCACCCTGGGGGGAAAGTCGAGGCCCCAGCATTTT. Based on the CDR3 plus reference TRBV28 and TRBJ1-5, the full variable domain is DVKVTQSSRYLVKRTGEKVFLECVQDMDHENMFWYRQDPGLGLRLIYFSYDVKMKEKGDIPEGYSVSREKKERFSLILESASTNQTSMYLCASTLGGKSRPQHFGDGTRLSIL.

The V gene is TRBV4-3, the J gene TRBJ2-1; 8 bases agree with TRBD2. Losses at the gene ends were 3 bases for V and 4 bases for J; bases not matched to a gene: 5. The CDR3 covers 15 residues. CDR1 is LGHNA, CDR2 YSLEER, per germline. CDR3 nucleotides: TGCGCCAGCAGCCATCCTAGCGGGTATTACAATGAGCAGTTCTTC. Its protein product is CASSHPSGYYNEQFF.

The V call is TRBV7-2, the J call TRBJ1-6; TRBD1 is a possible D gene (5 bases). Per the germline V gene, CDR1 is SGHTA and CDR2 is FQGNSA. This CDR3 contains 16 residues. Trimming left V 4 bases short and J 9 bases short, with 19 bases between. The chain's CDR3 is CASSSQGLISGSPLHF. The CDR3 region has the DNA TGTGCCAGCAGCTCCCAGGGTTTAATATCGGGTTCACCCCTCCACTTT.

This clone was seen only once. The J gene is TRBJ1-1, the V gene TRBV5-6; D remains ambiguous. The V end was cut by 2 bases, the J end by 6 bases, with 11 bases between. This CDR3 has 13 amino acids. The germline gives CDR1 SGHDT, CDR2 YYEEEE. For the CDR3, the DNA is TGTGCCAGCAGCTTTTTTGGGCAGGCTGAAGCTTTCTTT. This sequence encodes CASSFFGQAEAFF.

The chain couples TRBV10-3 to TRBJ2-3, with TRBD2 matching 13 bases. The trim removed 6 bases at V and 7 bases at J, leaving 4 bases unmatched. CDR1 and CDR2 from the germline V gene are ENHRY and SYGVKD. The CDR3 length is 14 residues. In DNA form, the CDR3 reads TGTGCCATCAGACCGGGACTAGCGGGGTATACGCAGTATTTT. It specifies CAIRPGLAGYTQYF.

V and J are TRBV4-3 and TRBJ2-5; 7 bases agree with TRBD1. Germline V gives CDR1 LGHNA, CDR2 YSLEER. The ends lost 0 bases at V and 7 bases at J; junction bases unmatched: 11. The CDR3 totals 16 residues. CDR3 sequence reads: CASSQDGWQGVVTQYF. The CDR3 DNA reads TGCGCCAGCAGCCAAGATGGTTGGCAGGGGGTGGTGACCCAGTACTTC.

The V and J genes are TRBV6-5 and TRBJ1-6, with TRBD1 identical over 11 bases. Germline V gene lookup returns CDR1 MNHEY and CDR2 SVGAGI. The CDR3 length is 15 residues. After removal of 6 bases from V and 7 bases from J, the junction contained 5 bases not matched to a gene. CDR3: CASSRTGGRNSPLHF. The CDR3 coding sequence is TGTGCCAGCAGCCGGACAGGGGGCCGCAATTCACCCCTCCACTTT.

The chain combines TRBV7-9 with TRBJ2-7; 9 bases are shared with TRBD1. V lost 4 bases, J lost 6 bases, and 10 bases stayed unmatched. The CDR3 covers 15 residues. The germline V gene has CDR1 SEHNR and CDR2 FQNEAQ (reference sequence). The CDR3 here is CASSSSGTGTIEQYF. The CDR3 nucleotides are TGTGCCAGCAGCTCCTCCGGGACAGGGACGATCGAGCAGTACTTC.

The J gene is TRBJ2-3, the V gene TRBV5-6, with TRBD1 matching 11 bases. This CDR3 is 14 amino acids long. Germline V gene data show CDR1 as SGHDT and CDR2 as YYEEEE. J gave up 6 bases and V 4 bases, and 4 bases lay outside the gene matches. The CDR3 is CASSVDRGRDTQYF. The CDR3 DNA sequence: TGTGCCAGCAGCGTGGACAGGGGGCGTGATACGCAGTATTTT.